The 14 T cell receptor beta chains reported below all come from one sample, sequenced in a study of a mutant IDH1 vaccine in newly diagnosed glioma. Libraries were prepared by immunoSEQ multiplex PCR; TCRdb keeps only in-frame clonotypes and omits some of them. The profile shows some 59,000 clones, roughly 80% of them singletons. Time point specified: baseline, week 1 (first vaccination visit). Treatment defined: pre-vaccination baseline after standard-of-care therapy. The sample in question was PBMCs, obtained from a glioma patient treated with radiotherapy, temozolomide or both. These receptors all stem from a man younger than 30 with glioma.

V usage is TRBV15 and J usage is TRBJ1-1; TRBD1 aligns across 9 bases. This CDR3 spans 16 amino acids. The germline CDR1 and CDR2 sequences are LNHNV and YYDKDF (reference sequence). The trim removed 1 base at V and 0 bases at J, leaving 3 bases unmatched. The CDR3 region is CATSRGTGDLNTEAFF. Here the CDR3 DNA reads TGTGCCACCAGCAGAGGGACAGGGGATTTGAACACTGAAGCTTTCTTT.

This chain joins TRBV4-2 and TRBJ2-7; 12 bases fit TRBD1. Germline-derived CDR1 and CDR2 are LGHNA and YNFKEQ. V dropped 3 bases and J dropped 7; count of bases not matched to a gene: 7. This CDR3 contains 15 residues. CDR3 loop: CASSQGQGATGEQYF. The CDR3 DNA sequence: TGTGCCAGCAGCCAGGGACAGGGGGCGACGGGGGAGCAGTACTTC.

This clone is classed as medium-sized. This CDR3 is CSGLTGKDYGYTF. CDR3 nucleotide sequence: TGCAGCGGCCTGACAGGGAAGGACTATGGCTACACCTTC. The gene calls are TRBV29-1 and TRBJ1-2; TRBD1 aligns across 7 bases. Germline assignment: CDR1 SQVTM and CDR2 ANQGSEA. With V trimmed by 7 bases and J by 3 bases, 8 bases remained unmatched. The CDR3 is 13 amino acids. Filled out from reference TRBV29-1 and TRBJ1-2, the complete variable domain reads SAVISQKPSRDICQRGTSLTIQCQVDSQVTMMFWYRQQPGQSLTLIATANQGSEATYESGFVIDKFPISRPNLTFSTLTVSNMSPEDSSIYLCSGLTGKDYGYTFGSGTRLTVV.

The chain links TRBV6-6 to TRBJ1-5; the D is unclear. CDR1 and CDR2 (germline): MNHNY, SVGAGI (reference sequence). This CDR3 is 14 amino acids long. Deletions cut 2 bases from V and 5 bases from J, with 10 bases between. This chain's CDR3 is CASSYLPVYQPQHF. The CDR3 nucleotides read TGTGCCAGCAGTTACCTGCCCGTTTATCAGCCCCAGCATTTT.

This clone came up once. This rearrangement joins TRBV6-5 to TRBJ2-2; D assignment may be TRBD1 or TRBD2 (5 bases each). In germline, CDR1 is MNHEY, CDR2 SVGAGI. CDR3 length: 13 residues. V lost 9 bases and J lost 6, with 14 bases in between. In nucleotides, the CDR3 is TGTGCCAGTGTGGGGCTAGCCCCCGGGGAGCTGTTTTTT. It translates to CASVGLAPGELFF.

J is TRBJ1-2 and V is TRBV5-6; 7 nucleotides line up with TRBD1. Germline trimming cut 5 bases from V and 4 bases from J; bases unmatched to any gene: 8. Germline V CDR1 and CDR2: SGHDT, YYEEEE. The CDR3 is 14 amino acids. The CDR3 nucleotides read TGTGCCAGCAGAACACAGGGGTTGGGCTATGGCTACACCTTC. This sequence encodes CASRTQGLGYGYTF.

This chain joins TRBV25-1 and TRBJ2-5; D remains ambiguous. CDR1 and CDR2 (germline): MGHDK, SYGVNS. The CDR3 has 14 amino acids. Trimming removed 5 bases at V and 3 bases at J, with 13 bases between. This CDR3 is CASSPPFREETQYF. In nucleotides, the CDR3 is TGTGCCAGCAGTCCGCCGTTCAGAGAAGAGACCCAGTACTTC.

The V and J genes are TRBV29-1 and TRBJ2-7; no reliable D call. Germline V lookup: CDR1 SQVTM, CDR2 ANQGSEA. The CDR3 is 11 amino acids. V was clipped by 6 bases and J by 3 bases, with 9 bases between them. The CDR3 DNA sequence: TGCAGCGTCTACTGGGGCTACGAGCAGTACTTC. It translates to CSVYWGYEQYF.

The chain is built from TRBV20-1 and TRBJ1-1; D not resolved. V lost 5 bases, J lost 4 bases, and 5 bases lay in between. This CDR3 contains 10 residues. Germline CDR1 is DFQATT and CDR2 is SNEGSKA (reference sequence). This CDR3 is CSAPSTEAFF. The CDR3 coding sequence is TGCAGTGCTCCCAGCACTGAAGCTTTCTTT.

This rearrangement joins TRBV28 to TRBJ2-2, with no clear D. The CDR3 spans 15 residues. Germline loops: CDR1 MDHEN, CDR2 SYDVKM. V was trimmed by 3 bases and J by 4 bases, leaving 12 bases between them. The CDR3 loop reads CASSFSQSGTGELFF. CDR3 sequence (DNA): TGTGCCAGCAGTTTTAGTCAGTCGGGCACCGGGGAGCTGTTTTTT.

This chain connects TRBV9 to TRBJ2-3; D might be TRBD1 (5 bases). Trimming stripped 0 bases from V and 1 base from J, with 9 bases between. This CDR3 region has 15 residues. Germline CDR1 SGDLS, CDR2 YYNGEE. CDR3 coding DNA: TGTGCCAGCAGCGTAGGGGTAGGGGGCACAGATACGCAGTATTTT. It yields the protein CASSVGVGGTDTQYF.

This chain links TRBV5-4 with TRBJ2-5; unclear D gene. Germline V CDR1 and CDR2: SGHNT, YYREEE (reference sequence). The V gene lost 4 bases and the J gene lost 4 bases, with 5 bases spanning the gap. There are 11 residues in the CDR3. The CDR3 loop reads CASSPGETQYF. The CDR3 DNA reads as TGTGCCAGCAGCCCCGGAGAGACCCAGTACTTC.

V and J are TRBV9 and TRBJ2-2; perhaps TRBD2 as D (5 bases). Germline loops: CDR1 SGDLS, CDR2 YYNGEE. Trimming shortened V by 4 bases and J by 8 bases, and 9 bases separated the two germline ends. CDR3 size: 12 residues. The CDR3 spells CASSTTGGELFF. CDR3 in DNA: TGTGCCAGCAGCACCACGGGAGGGGAGCTGTTTTTT.

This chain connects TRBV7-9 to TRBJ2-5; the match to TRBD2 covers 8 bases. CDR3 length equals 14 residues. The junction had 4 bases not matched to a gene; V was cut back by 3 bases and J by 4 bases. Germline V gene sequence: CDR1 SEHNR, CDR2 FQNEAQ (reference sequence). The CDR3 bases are TGTGCCAGCAGCTTGGTCGGGGGGGCAGAGACCCAGTACTTC. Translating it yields CASSLVGGAETQYF.